This paragraph reports one TCR beta chain. Unmatched junction bases numbered 10, after V lost 7 bases and J lost 4 bases. CDR3 length: 14 amino acids. The germline CDR1 and CDR2 sequences are SGHRS and YFSETQ. As handled by the study authors: Amplification of reference gene primers was used by the study to estimate nucleated cell counts. Here immunoSEQ multiplex PCR was the method, and the copy in TCRdb shows in-frame clones only, minus some. V, J and clone size reflect that table, while D and trimming were determined from the DNA. This table holds 400,000 to 450,000 clones, around 89% found once. These data come from a study of blood T cell repertoires in COVID-19. Patients in Seattle were enrolled during active infection, then followed longitudinally.

Sample: peripheral blood. This chain uses TRBV5-1 with TRBJ2-7; 8 nucleotides align to TRBD2. This clonotype was sampled from a woman in her fifties or sixties with COVID-19, enrolled during active disease. The CDR3 nucleotides read TGCGCCAGCGGGAGCGGGGGCCTTTCATACGAGCAGTACTTC. It is translated as CASGSGGLSYEQYF. Combining the CDR3 with reference TRBV5-1 and TRBJ2-7 gives the whole variable domain KAGVTQTPRYLIKTRGQQVTLSCSPISGHRSVSWYQQTPGQGLQFLFEYFSETQRNKGNFPGRFSGRQFSNSRSEMNVSTLELGDSALYLCASGSGGLSYEQYFGPGTRLTVT.